This T cell receptor beta chain comes out of a study of T cells in Graves' hyperthyroidism and ophthalmopathy. General observations from the study: With a median lead of around 5.9 months before onset, the model predicted ophthalmopathy. Patients with ophthalmopathy were separated from those with stable hyperthyroidism by a 13 V-J model.

Researchers barred patients who had uncontrolled infection, other autoimmune disease, pregnancy or lactation. This sample holds PBMCs from roughly 10 ml fresh peripheral blood. This clonotype was recorded a few times. What it recognizes is unknown. CDR3 length: 14 amino acids. J was trimmed by 7 bases and V by 4 bases; bases with no gene match: 9. The CDR3 regions of TCR beta were amplified from RNA transcripts. Researchers ran a first-round RT-PCR on the TCR CDR3 using the HTBI primer set. TCRdb re-called the multiplex PCR reads through MiXCR, storing one row per CDR3 protein. The sample lists around 380,000 distinct CDR3 sequences; approximately 12% were seen once.

The sequence derives from a man aged 25 to 40 with Graves' hyperthyroidism that later progressed to Graves' ophthalmopathy. The chain carries TRBV12-3 or TRBV12-4 and TRBJ1-2; 7 bases line up with TRBD1. The sequencing sample was made of blood. Written as DNA, the CDR3 is TGTGCCAGCAGTTCCTTACAGGGGAGGGTTGGCTACACCTTC. It encodes CASSSLQGRVGYTF.